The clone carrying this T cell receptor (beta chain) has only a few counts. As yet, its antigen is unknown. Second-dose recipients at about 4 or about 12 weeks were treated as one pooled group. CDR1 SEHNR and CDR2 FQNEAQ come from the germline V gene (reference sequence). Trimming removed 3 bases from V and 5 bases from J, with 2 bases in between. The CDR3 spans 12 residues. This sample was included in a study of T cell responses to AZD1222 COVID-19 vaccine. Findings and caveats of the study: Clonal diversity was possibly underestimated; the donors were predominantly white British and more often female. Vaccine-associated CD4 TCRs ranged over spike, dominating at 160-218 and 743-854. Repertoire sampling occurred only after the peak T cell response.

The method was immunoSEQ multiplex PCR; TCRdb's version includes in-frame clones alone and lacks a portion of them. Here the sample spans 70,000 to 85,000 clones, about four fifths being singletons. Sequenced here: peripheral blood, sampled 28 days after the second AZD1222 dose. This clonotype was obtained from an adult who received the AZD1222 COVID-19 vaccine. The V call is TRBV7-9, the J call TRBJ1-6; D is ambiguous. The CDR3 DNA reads TGTGCCAGCAGCTTGGATAATTCACCCCTCCACTTT. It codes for CASSLDNSPLHF. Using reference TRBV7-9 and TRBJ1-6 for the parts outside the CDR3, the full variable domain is DTGVSQNPRHKITKRGQNVTFRCDPISEHNRLYWYRQTLGQGPEFLTYFQNEAQLEKSRLLSDRFSAERPKGSFSTLEIQRTEQGDSAMYLCASSLDNSPLHFGNGTRLTVT.